This TCR beta chain was identified during a study of response to subunit inactivated influenza vaccine. TCRdb itself ran the RT-PCR reads through MiXCR, one entry per CDR3 protein. The table shows about 780,000 distinct CDR3 sequences, with 15% to 20% occurring only once. General study points: A suggestion made by the authors is that each seasonal influenza vaccination recruits few new T cells.

CDR1 and CDR2 (germline): SEHNR, FQNEAQ (reference sequence). The CDR3 consists of 14 residues. V shed 6 bases, J shed 1 base, and the junction held 6 bases outside the gene matches. As to this clonotype: Its specificity is unknown.

The material was PBMCs from blood, obtained 4 to 6 days after vaccination. The chain employs TRBV7-9 and TRBJ2-7; 7 nucleotides align to TRBD1. The origin of this receptor is a man over 45 who received an inactivated influenza vaccine. CDR3 sequence (DNA): TGTGCCAGCAGTTTTACAGGGGTGTCCTACGAGCAGTACTTC. Its protein product is CASSFTGVSYEQYF.